A selection of T cell receptor beta chains follows, all from one sample in a study of OX40 agonist ivuxolimab in advanced cancers. Measured with immunoSEQ multiplex PCR; TCRdb has only the in-frame clones, and not every one. The table includes fewer than 200,000 clones, 94% detected once. Sequenced here: CD4+ or CD8+ T cells sorted from blood, sampled in a trial of the OX40 agonist ivuxolimab. The source is an adult with an advanced solid tumor such as melanoma, head and neck, liver or kidney cancer. Both conserved end residues are part of each CDR3. Fields, in order: CDR3 length, J gene, V gene, D gene, clone size, CDR3 DNA, CDR3 protein. The D gene is left open where the match is weak. Not every row has a clone size; where given, it reads once, few, many or a size class.

12 | TRBJ2-3 | TRBV7-9 | - | - | TGTGCCAGCAGCTCGCTAGGAGATACGCAGTATTTT | CASSSLGDTQYF
17 | TRBJ1-6 | TRBV25-1 | TRBD1 | - | TGTGCCAGCAGTGACCCGGGACAGGGGTCCTATAATTCACCCCTCCACTTT | CASSDPGQGSYNSPLHF
17 | TRBJ2-1 | TRBV5-8 | - | - | TGTGCCAGCAGCTTGTGGATGGGGACCAGCTCCTACAATGAGCAGTTCTTC | CASSLWMGTSSYNEQFF
13 | TRBJ2-7 | TRBV11-2 | - | - | TGTGCCAGCAGCTTAGATGGGGGGAGGGAGCAGTACTTC | CASSLDGGREQYF
14 | TRBJ1-3 | TRBV28 | - | - | TGTGCCAGCAGTGGCGGGGGATCTGGAAACACCATATATTTT | CASSGGGSGNTIYF
14 | TRBJ2-7 | TRBV11-3 | TRBD1 | - | TGTGCCAGCAGCCTCGACAGGGGGAGCGGCGAGCAGTACTTC | CASSLDRGSGEQYF
14 | TRBJ2-3 | TRBV19 | - | - | TGTGCCAGTAGTTCTTACTCAGGCGGACCTACGCAGTATTTT | CASSSYSGGPTQYF
15 | TRBJ1-2 | TRBV5-1 | - | - | TGCGCCAGCAGCTTGGTCCTGGGGGGAAGGAGTGGCTACACCTTC | CASSLVLGGRSGYTF
15 | TRBJ2-5 | TRBV7-2 | - | - | TGTGCCAGCAGCCCGACGGTCGGCGCTTGGGCGACCCAGTACTTC | CASSPTVGAWATQYF
13 | TRBJ1-3 | TRBV10-2 | - | - | TGCGCCAGCCGGGAGGGGTCTGGGAACACCATATATTTT | CASREGSGNTIYF
14 | TRBJ2-1 | TRBV4-1 | TRBD2 | - | TGCGCCAGCAGCCAGCGGGGGGCTCGGAATGAGCAGTTCTTC | CASSQRGARNEQFF
16 | TRBJ2-1 | TRBV5-4 | TRBD2 | once | TGTGCCAGCAGCTTTGGCGGGGGGAGCTCCTACAATGAGCAGTTCTTC | CASSFGGGSSYNEQFF
16 | TRBJ1-6 | TRBV4-3 | - | once | TGCGCCAGCAGCCTCGAGGACAGTAGAACTAATTCACCCCTCCACTTT | CASSLEDSRTNSPLHF
16 | TRBJ2-7 | TRBV4-2 | TRBD2 | - | TGTGCCAGCAGCCAGGTGGGGAGGGGCCAGGCCTACGAGCAGTACTTC | CASSQVGRGQAYEQYF
22 | TRBJ1-5 | TRBV4-1 | - | - | TGCGCCAGCAGCCAAGTTCGGATACAGGGAAGGACCAAGGACGGTCGCAATCAGCCCCAGCATTTT | CASSQVRIQGRTKDGRNQPQHF
14 | TRBJ2-2 | TRBV7-2 | TRBD2 | - | TGTGCCAGCAGCCGGACTAGCGGTACCGGGGAGCTGTTTTTT | CASSRTSGTGELFF
14 | TRBJ2-5 | TRBV5-1 | - | - | TGCGCCAGCAGCGCCCGGACTGCGCAAGAGACCCAGTACTTC | CASSARTAQETQYF
16 | TRBJ1-1 | TRBV7-9 | TRBD1 | - | TGTGCCAGCAGCCCACCGGGACAGGGCACGGACACTGAAGCTTTCTTT | CASSPPGQGTDTEAFF